This T cell receptor (beta chain) was recovered during a study of T cells after yellow fever vaccination. Study-level information: It was SMART-Seq v4 Ultra Low Input that prepared the fractions with low cell numbers.

CDR3 length: 15 residues. Germline loops: CDR1 SGHRS, CDR2 YFSETQ. V was pared by 0 bases and J by 1 base, with 8 bases between. In TCRdb, the 5' RACE reads were re-called with MiXCR into one record per CDR3 protein. The top ten hold roughly 31% of the sample, which has more than 45,000 distinct CDR3 sequences, about 5.2% seen once. The source of this sequence is a man aged 18 to 29 who received the YFV17D yellow fever vaccine. The chain carries TRBV5-1 and TRBJ1-3, with no clear D. The source material was PBMCs, either bulk or a sorted T-cell subset (CD4+, CD8+, memory, or dextramer-sorted; not recorded which), sampled on the day of the yellow fever booster vaccination. Here the CDR3 DNA reads TGCGCCAGCAGCTTGGTTCCGGGTTCTGGAAACACCATATATTTT. This translates into CASSLVPGSGNTIYF.